These 2 T cell receptor beta chains were all obtained from the same sample, sequenced in a study of identical twins. TCRdb redid the calling of the 5' RACE reads with MiXCR, one entry per CDR3 protein. The repertoire includes roughly 750,000 distinct CDR3 sequences, around 21% of them detected once, and 4% to 5.5% sits in the top ten. This sample also belongs to another study, concerning T cells expressing NK-cell markers.

The sample was PBMCs. These receptors came from a woman younger than 35 in good health.

This clonotype was seen more than once but under ten times. The chain combines TRBV20-1 with TRBJ2-7, with D perhaps TRBD1 or TRBD2 (5 bases each). Germline V gene data show CDR1 as DFQATT and CDR2 as SNEGSKA (reference sequence). Trimming removed 6 bases from V and 0 bases from J, with 15 bases in between. The CDR3 contains 14 residues. This chain's CDR3 is CSATWKGSSYEQYF. CDR3 nucleotide sequence: TGCAGTGCCACCTGGAAGGGGAGCTCCTACGAGCAGTACTTC.

This clonotype was observed a few times. J is TRBJ2-1 and V is TRBV7-9; 7 positions agree with TRBD1. There are 14 residues in the CDR3. After removal of 5 bases from V and 10 bases from J, the junction contained 11 bases not matched to a gene. Germline CDR1 reads SEHNR; CDR2 reads FQNEAQ (reference sequence). The CDR3 here is CASSLNPGGREQFF. Written as DNA, the CDR3 is TGTGCCAGCAGCCTAAACCCAGGGGGTCGAGAGCAGTTCTTC.